A selection of T cell receptor beta chains follows, all from one sample in a study of blood T cell repertoires in COVID-19. Libraries were prepared by immunoSEQ multiplex PCR; TCRdb keeps only in-frame clonotypes and omits some of them. The data hold 380,000 or so clones, with 80% to 90% observed a single time. The sample taken for sequencing was peripheral blood. These receptors all stem from a woman aged 55-70 years with COVID-19, enrolled during active disease. Both conserved end residues are part of each CDR3. The order of the fields is D gene, J gene, V gene, clone size, CDR3 protein, CDR3 DNA. The D gene is left open where the match is weak. Clone size is given for some rows only: seen once, a few or many times, or a class if the clone is expanded.

>TRBD1|TRBJ2-5|TRBV3-1/TRBV3-2|NA
CASSQNYRGETQYF
TGTGCCAGCAGCCAAAACTACAGGGGGGAGACCCAGTACTTC
>TRBD1|TRBJ1-2|TRBV5-6|NA
CASSLKGQPSLGYTF
TGTGCCAGCAGCTTGAAGGGACAGCCCTCTCTTGGCTACACCTTC
>TRBD1|TRBJ2-3|TRBV29-1|NA
CSVGGGADTQYF
TGCAGCGTTGGAGGGGGCGCAGATACGCAGTATTTT
>NA|TRBJ1-1|TRBV11-2|NA
CASSLVEGNTEAFF
TGTGCCAGCAGCTTAGTCGAGGGGAACACTGAAGCTTTCTTT
>NA|TRBJ1-5|TRBV19|NA
CASSIWGGAPNSNQPQHF
TGTGCCAGTAGTATTTGGGGAGGGGCCCCGAATAGCAATCAGCCCCAGCATTTT
>TRBD1|TRBJ1-3|TRBV6-6|NA
CASSYSNRGDGNTIYF
TGTGCCAGCAGTTACTCCAACAGGGGGGACGGAAACACCATATATTTT
>NA|TRBJ1-5|TRBV3-1/TRBV3-2|NA
CASSHFPKIQPQHF
TGTGCCAGCAGCCATTTTCCCAAAATTCAGCCCCAGCATTTT
>NA|TRBJ2-3|TRBV27|once
CASSPSTRAQYF
TGTGCCAGCAGTCCGTCGACTAGGGCGCAGTATTTT
>NA|TRBJ1-3|TRBV9|NA
CASSVVGASGNTIYF
TGTGCCAGCAGCGTAGTAGGGGCGTCTGGAAACACCATATATTTT
>NA|TRBJ1-4|TRBV6-5|NA
CASSYGGEKLFF
TGTGCCAGCAGTTACGGGGGGGAGAAACTGTTTTTT
>TRBD2|TRBJ2-7|TRBV6-5|NA
CASILSGTSSYEQYF
TGTGCCAGCATCCTATCCGGGACTAGCTCCTACGAGCAGTACTTC
>TRBD1|TRBJ1-2|TRBV7-2|NA
CASSWGQAANYGYTF
TGTGCCAGCAGCTGGGGACAGGCAGCTAACTATGGCTACACCTTC
>NA|TRBJ2-1|TRBV27|NA
CASSLSPGIGNEQFF
TGTGCCAGCAGTTTATCCCCAGGGATCGGCAATGAGCAGTTCTTC
>NA|TRBJ1-2|TRBV14|NA
CASSLLAGVNGYTF
TGTGCCAGCAGCCTCCTGGCAGGGGTGAACGGCTACACCTTC
>TRBD2|TRBJ2-3|TRBV7-6|NA
CASSWPLAGASTDTQYF
TGTGCCAGCAGCTGGCCACTAGCGGGGGCTTCGACAGATACGCAGTATTTT
>NA|TRBJ1-1|TRBV6-6|NA
CASSPPLLNTEAFF
TGTGCCAGCAGCCCTCCCCTTTTAAACACTGAAGCTTTCTTT
>TRBD2|TRBJ2-2|TRBV6-4|NA
CASSDRLAGGPNGGELFF
TGTGCCAGCAGTGACCGACTAGCGGGGGGCCCGAACGGCGGGGAGCTGTTTTTT
>NA|TRBJ1-2|TRBV6-5|few
CASSYSSGRGGYTF
TGTGCCAGCAGTTACTCGAGCGGGCGGGGTGGCTACACCTTC
>NA|TRBJ2-7|TRBV18|NA
CASSPLSTGSYEQYF
TGTGCCAGCTCACCCCTCTCGACTGGATCCTACGAGCAGTACTTC
>NA|TRBJ1-1|TRBV7-3|NA
CASSFVGRTEAFF
TGTGCCAGCAGCTTTGTGGGGCGCACTGAAGCTTTCTTT
>NA|TRBJ1-1|TRBV2|NA
CASSYRTDAFF
TGTGCCAGCAGTTACCGGACTGACGCTTTCTTT
>NA|TRBJ1-4|TRBV6-5|NA
CASSSQGEKLFF
TGTGCCAGCAGTTCCCAGGGTGAAAAACTGTTTTTT
>NA|TRBJ1-5|TRBV7-8|many
CASSLNTGLNQPQHF
TGTGCCAGCAGCTTAAACACAGGGTTAAATCAGCCCCAGCATTTT
>NA|TRBJ2-3|TRBV9|once
CASSVEVSADTQYF
TGTGCCAGCAGCGTAGAAGTTAGCGCAGATACGCAGTATTTT
>TRBD1|TRBJ1-1|TRBV7-9|NA
CASSLEGRGLTEAFF
TGTGCCAGCAGCTTAGAGGGCAGGGGGCTGACTGAAGCTTTCTTT
>NA|TRBJ1-2|TRBV6-5|NA
CASSSSARAYGYTF
TGTGCCAGCAGTTCCTCCGCCAGGGCCTATGGCTACACCTTC
>NA|TRBJ1-3|TRBV4-2|NA
CASSQVGLGGSGNTIYF
TGTGCCAGCAGCCAAGTGGGGCTGGGGGGATCTGGAAACACCATATATTTT
>NA|TRBJ1-5|TRBV10-3|NA
CAISEGGYQPQHF
TGTGCCATCAGTGAAGGGGGTTATCAGCCCCAGCATTTT
>TRBD1|TRBJ2-5|TRBV5-6|once
CASSHTYRQGSQETQYF
TGTGCCAGCAGCCACACTTACAGACAGGGAAGTCAAGAGACCCAGTACTTC